The rows below give T cell receptor beta chains drawn from one sample of a study of blood T cell repertoires in COVID-19. Libraries were prepared by immunoSEQ multiplex PCR; TCRdb keeps only in-frame clonotypes and omits some of them. The top ten hold less than 3.5% of the sample, which has some 310,000 clones, almost 90% seen once. Sequences were obtained from peripheral blood. These receptors were obtained from a woman younger than 45 with COVID-19, enrolled during active disease. Each CDR3 is given with its conserved first and last residue. Fields, in order: clone size, V gene, J gene, D gene, CDR3 protein, CDR3 DNA. A D gene is named only where the DNA matches it firmly. Some rows have no size entry. The others give once, few or many, or a class for an expanded clone.

>once|TRBV2|TRBJ1-2|.
CASLRQQGGDYGYTF
TGTGCCAGCTTAAGACAACAGGGAGGGGACTATGGCTACACCTTC
>.|TRBV3-1/TRBV3-2|TRBJ2-1|TRBD2
CASSQELAGEAYNEQFF
TGTGCCAGCAGCCAAGAACTAGCGGGAGAAGCCTACAATGAGCAGTTCTTC
>.|TRBV28|TRBJ2-1|.
CASTPGSYNEQFF
TGTGCCAGCACCCCGGGCTCCTACAATGAGCAGTTCTTC
>.|TRBV4-1|TRBJ2-7|.
CASSQSDWLEQYF
TGCGCCAGCAGCCAATCCGACTGGCTCGAGCAGTACTTC
>.|TRBV19|TRBJ2-3|.
CASSSNRAGTDTQYF
TGTGCCAGTAGTAGCAACAGGGCCGGCACAGATACGCAGTATTTT
>few|TRBV4-2|TRBJ2-7|.
CASSQEGRGFDEQYF
TGTGCCAGCAGCCAAGAGGGTCGGGGTTTCGACGAGCAGTACTTC
>.|TRBV20-1|TRBJ2-5|.
CSVGGQETQYF
TGCAGTGTCGGCGGCCAAGAGACCCAGTACTTC
>.|TRBV5-1|TRBJ1-2|.
CASSLDSNYGYTF
TGCGCCAGCAGCTTAGACAGCAACTATGGCTACACCTTC
>.|TRBV27|TRBJ2-2|.
CASEVPDTGELFF
TGTGCCAGCGAGGTACCCGACACCGGGGAGCTGTTTTTT
>.|TRBV24-1|TRBJ2-2|.
CATSDFPRRGNTGELFF
TGTGCCACCAGTGATTTCCCCAGGCGGGGGAACACCGGGGAGCTGTTTTTT
>.|TRBV11-2|TRBJ2-2|.
CASSFLGIARNTGELFF
TGTGCCAGCAGCTTCTTGGGAATAGCGAGGAACACCGGGGAGCTGTTTTTT
>.|TRBV5-4|TRBJ2-1|TRBD1
CASGDGTGYNEQFF
TGTGCCAGCGGCGACGGGACAGGGTACAATGAGCAGTTCTTC
>.|TRBV5-1|TRBJ1-4|.
CASNSGAAGGEKLFF
TGCGCCAGCAATTCCGGTGCCGCCGGGGGGGAAAAACTGTTTTTT
>.|TRBV19|TRBJ1-5|TRBD1
CASSMTGNSNQPQHF
TGTGCCAGTAGCATGACAGGGAATAGCAATCAGCCCCAGCATTTT
>.|TRBV2|TRBJ2-2|TRBD1
CASSEGQGADTGELFF
TGTGCCAGCAGTGAAGGCCAGGGGGCCGACACCGGGGAGCTGTTTTTT
>.|TRBV28|TRBJ2-6|TRBD1
CASSLPTGVGANVLTF
TGTGCCAGCAGTTTACCTACAGGGGTCGGGGCCAACGTCCTGACTTTC
>once|TRBV10-1|TRBJ2-7|TRBD1
CASNSGTGGNEQYF
TGCGCCAGCAATTCCGGGACAGGGGGCAACGAGCAGTACTTC